The clone carrying this T cell receptor beta chain was detected once. The CDR3 has 13 amino acids. Germline CDR1 is MNHEY and CDR2 is SVGAGI. V was pared by 7 bases and J by 8 bases, with 10 bases of the junction left unmatched. Assay: immunoSEQ multiplex PCR; the TCRdb copy retains only in-frame clones and omits some. This table has 65,000 to 90,000 clones, approximately 91% appearing once. The record originates from a study of T cell changes during pregnancy in multiple sclerosis. The sequence was collected from a female donor with multiple sclerosis, enrolled in a pregnancy study. This sample comprised peripheral blood, obtained in the first trimester of pregnancy. The chain carries TRBV6-5 and TRBJ1-2; the match to TRBD1 covers 7 bases. This chain's CDR3 is CASKLTGMGGYTF. CDR3 coding DNA: TGTGCCAGCAAACTGACAGGGATGGGGGGCTACACCTTC.